Presented here are 10 T cell receptor beta chains from one specimen sequenced in a study of T cell changes during pregnancy in multiple sclerosis. Profiled with immunoSEQ multiplex PCR; TCRdb holds only in-frame clones, not every one. This repertoire shows 85,000 to 120,000 clones, 85% to 95% found once; its top ten account for around 1.5%. Material: peripheral blood, obtained after pregnancy. The source of these receptors is a female donor with multiple sclerosis, enrolled in a pregnancy study.

The chain is built from TRBV7-6 and TRBJ2-7; TRBD2 matches at 7 bases. With V trimmed by 2 bases and J by 2 bases, 3 bases remained unmatched. In germline, CDR1 is SGHVS, CDR2 FNYEAQ. This CDR3 is 14 amino acids long. CDR3 amino acids: CASSLSSGPYEQYF. Here the CDR3 DNA reads TGTGCCAGCAGCTTATCTAGCGGTCCCTACGAGCAGTACTTC.

The rearrangement uses TRBV6-1 and TRBJ2-1; 11 bases map to TRBD1. Germline V gene sequence: CDR1 MNHNS, CDR2 SASEGT. The CDR3 runs to 15 residues. Unmatched junction bases numbered 5, after V lost 3 bases and J lost 7 bases. CDR3 nucleotide sequence: TGTGCCAGCAGTGAGGGACAGGGGGTTGAAAATGAGCAGTTCTTC. Amino acid sequence: CASSEGQGVENEQFF.

The chain joins TRBV6-6 to TRBJ2-2; no clear D. This CDR3 spans 13 amino acids. Germline CDR1 MNHNY, CDR2 SVGAGI (reference sequence). Deletions cut 0 bases from V and 7 bases from J, with 6 bases between. This chain's CDR3 is CASSYSSRGELFF. In nucleotides, the CDR3 is TGTGCCAGCAGTTACTCGAGCCGCGGGGAGCTGTTTTTT.

V and J are TRBV19 and TRBJ2-1; 9 bases match TRBD2. The length of the CDR3 is 17 residues. With V trimmed by 4 bases and J by 4 bases, 11 bases remained unmatched. Per the germline V gene, CDR1 is LNHDA and CDR2 is SQIVND (reference sequence). CDR3 in amino acids: CASSNRETSGLYNEQFF. CDR3 coding DNA: TGTGCCAGTAGTAATAGAGAGACTAGCGGTCTATACAATGAGCAGTTCTTC. The complete variable domain, with remaining parts taken from reference TRBV19 and TRBJ2-1, reads DGGITQSPKYLFRKEGQNVTLSCEQNLNHDAMYWYRQDPGQGLRLIYYSQIVNDFQKGDIAEGYSVSREKKESFPLTVTSAQKNPTAFYLCASSNRETSGLYNEQFFGPGTRLTVL.

V usage is TRBV5-1 and J usage is TRBJ1-2; the match to TRBD1 covers 12 bases. This CDR3 has 16 residues. Per the germline V gene, CDR1 is SGHRS and CDR2 is YFSETQ. The junction had 4 bases not matched to a gene; V was cut back by 0 bases and J by 4 bases. CDR3 sequence reads: CASSLEGQGAIYGYTF. The CDR3 nucleotides are TGCGCCAGCAGCTTGGAGGGACAGGGGGCCATCTATGGCTACACCTTC.

The V gene is TRBV7-2, the J gene TRBJ1-2; 9 nucleotides align to TRBD1. With 0 bases clipped from V and 4 bases from J, the junction kept 9 bases outside the gene matches. The CDR3 is 17 amino acids. Germline values: CDR1 SGHTA, CDR2 FQGNSA. The CDR3, as DNA: TGTGCCAGCAGCTTAGCTGGGACAGGGTCGATATCCTATGGCTACACCTTC. It specifies CASSLAGTGSISYGYTF.

This chain connects TRBV7-8 to TRBJ2-5; 12 positions agree with TRBD2. From germline, CDR1 is SGHVS and CDR2 FQNEAQ. This CDR3 contains 15 residues. After removal of 5 bases from V and 4 bases from J, the junction contained 5 bases not matched to a gene. In nucleotides, the CDR3 is TGTGCCAGCAGCCATGGACTAGCGGGGTTAGAGACCCAGTACTTC. The encoded protein is CASSHGLAGLETQYF.

The rearrangement links TRBV11-2 to TRBJ1-1, with a tentative D call TRBD1 (6 bases). The CDR3 runs to 14 residues. The germline V gene has CDR1 SGHAT and CDR2 FQNNGV. V was cut by 3 bases and J by 0 bases, with 8 bases left in between. Here the CDR3 DNA reads TGTGCCAGCAGCTTTGGGGGCATGAACACTGAAGCTTTCTTT. Translation: CASSFGGMNTEAFF. The variable domain in full, with the rest retrieved from reference TRBV11-2 and TRBJ1-1, is EAGVAQSPRYKIIEKRQSVAFWCNPISGHATLYWYQQILGQGPKLLIQFQNNGVVDDSQLPKDRFSAERLKGVDSTLKIQPAKLEDSAVYLCASSFGGMNTEAFFGQGTRLTVV.

This clone was found once. V usage is TRBV10-3 and J usage is TRBJ2-7, with TRBD1 identical over 10 bases. The germline gives CDR1 ENHRY, CDR2 SYGVKD. The CDR3 spans 14 residues. V was pared by 11 bases and J by 6 bases, with 13 bases of the junction left unmatched. The CDR3 sequence is CAARQGALSGEQYF. DNA for the CDR3: TGTGCCGCCCGACAGGGGGCTCTATCGGGCGAGCAGTACTTC.

The chain combines TRBV7-2 with TRBJ2-7; 8 nucleotides agree with TRBD2. CDR3 length: 17 amino acids. Germline assignment: CDR1 SGHTA and CDR2 FQGNSA. Trimming removed 1 base from V and 6 bases from J; junction bases left unmatched: 14. CDR3 bases: TGTGCCAGCAGCTTAGTTGGAGGCGGGGGGTATGGCCTCGAGCAGTACTTC. Protein: CASSLVGGGGYGLEQYF.